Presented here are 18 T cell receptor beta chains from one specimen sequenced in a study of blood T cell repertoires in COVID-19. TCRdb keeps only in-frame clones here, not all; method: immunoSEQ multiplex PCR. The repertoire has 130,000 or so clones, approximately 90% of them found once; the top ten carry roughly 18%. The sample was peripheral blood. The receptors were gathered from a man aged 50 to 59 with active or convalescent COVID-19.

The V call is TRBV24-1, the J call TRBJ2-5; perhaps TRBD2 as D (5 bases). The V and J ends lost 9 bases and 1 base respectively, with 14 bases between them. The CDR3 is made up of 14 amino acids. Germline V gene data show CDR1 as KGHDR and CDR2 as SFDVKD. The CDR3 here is CATGVREAQETQYF. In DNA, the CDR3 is TGTGCCACCGGGGTCCGGGAAGCCCAAGAGACCCAGTACTTC.

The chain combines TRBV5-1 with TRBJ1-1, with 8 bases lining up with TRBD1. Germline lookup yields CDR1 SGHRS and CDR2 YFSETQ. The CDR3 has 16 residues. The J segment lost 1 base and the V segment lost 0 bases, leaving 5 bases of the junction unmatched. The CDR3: CASSLATGGPNTEAFF. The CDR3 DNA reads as TGCGCCAGCAGCTTGGCTACAGGGGGGCCGAACACTGAAGCTTTCTTT.

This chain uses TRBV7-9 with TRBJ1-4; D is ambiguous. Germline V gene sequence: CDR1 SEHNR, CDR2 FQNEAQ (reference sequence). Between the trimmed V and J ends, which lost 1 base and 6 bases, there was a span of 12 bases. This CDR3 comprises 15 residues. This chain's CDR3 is CASSLGAGIDEKLFF. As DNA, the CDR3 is TGTGCCAGCAGCTTAGGGGCGGGGATTGATGAAAAACTGTTTTTT.

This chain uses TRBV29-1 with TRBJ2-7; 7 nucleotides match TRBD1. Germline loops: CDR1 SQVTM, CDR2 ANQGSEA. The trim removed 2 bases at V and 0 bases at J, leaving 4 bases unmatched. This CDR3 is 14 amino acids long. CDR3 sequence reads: CSVESDRSSYEQYF. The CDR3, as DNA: TGCAGCGTTGAATCGGACAGGAGCTCCTACGAGCAGTACTTC.

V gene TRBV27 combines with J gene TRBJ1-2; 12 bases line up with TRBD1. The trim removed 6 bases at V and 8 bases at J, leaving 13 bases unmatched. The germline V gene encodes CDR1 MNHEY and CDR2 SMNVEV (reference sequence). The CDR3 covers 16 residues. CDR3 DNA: TGTGCCAGCAGATTCGGGACAGGGGGCGCCTTAAACGGCTACACCTTC. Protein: CASRFGTGGALNGYTF.

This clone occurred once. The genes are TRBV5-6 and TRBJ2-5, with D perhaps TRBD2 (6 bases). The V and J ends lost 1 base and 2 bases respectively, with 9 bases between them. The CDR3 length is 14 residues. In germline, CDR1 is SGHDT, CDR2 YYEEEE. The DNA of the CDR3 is TGTGCCAGCAGCTTGCGGAGGGCTCAAGAGACCCAGTACTTC. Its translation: CASSLRRAQETQYF.

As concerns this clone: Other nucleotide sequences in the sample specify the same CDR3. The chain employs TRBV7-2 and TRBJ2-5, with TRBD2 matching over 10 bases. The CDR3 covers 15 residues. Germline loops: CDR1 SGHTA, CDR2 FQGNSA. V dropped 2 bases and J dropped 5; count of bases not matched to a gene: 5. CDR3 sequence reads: CASSLTSGAGETQYF. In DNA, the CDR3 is TGTGCCAGCAGCTTAACTAGCGGGGCGGGGGAGACCCAGTACTTC.

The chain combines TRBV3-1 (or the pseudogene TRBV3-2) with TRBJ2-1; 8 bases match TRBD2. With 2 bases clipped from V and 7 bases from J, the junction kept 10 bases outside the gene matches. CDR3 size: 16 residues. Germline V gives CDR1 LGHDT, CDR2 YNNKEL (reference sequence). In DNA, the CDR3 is TGTGCCAGCAGCCAACGCCCAGCGGGAGAAGGAAATGAGCAGTTCTTC. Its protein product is CASSQRPAGEGNEQFF.

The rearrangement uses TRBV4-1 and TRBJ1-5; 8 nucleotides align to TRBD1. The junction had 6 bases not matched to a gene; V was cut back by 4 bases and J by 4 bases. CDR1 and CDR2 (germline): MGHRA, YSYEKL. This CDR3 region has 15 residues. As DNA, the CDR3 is TGCGCCAGCAGCCGAGGACAGGGCGGGAATCAGCCCCAGCATTTT. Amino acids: CASSRGQGGNQPQHF.

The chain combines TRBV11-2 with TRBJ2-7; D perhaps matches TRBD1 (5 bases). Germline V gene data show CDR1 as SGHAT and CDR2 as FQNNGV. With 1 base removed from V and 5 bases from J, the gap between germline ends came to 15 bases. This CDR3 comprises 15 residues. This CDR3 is CASSLGLGLGDEQYF. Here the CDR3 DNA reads TGTGCCAGCAGCTTAGGATTGGGGCTTGGGGACGAGCAGTACTTC.

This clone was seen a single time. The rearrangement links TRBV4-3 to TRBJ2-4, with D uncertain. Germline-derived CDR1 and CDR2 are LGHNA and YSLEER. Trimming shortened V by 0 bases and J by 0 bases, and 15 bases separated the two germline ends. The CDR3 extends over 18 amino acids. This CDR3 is CASSQDYEEQLAKNIQYF. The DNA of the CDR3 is TGCGCCAGCAGCCAAGATTATGAAGAGCAATTAGCCAAAAACATTCAGTACTTC.

The CDR3 region has the DNA TGTGCCAGCAGCTTAGGGGAGGATACAGATACGCAGTATTTT. Translation: CASSLGEDTDTQYF. This sequence joins TRBV11-2 and TRBJ2-3; a possible D gene is TRBD2 (6 bases). V was trimmed by 1 base and J by 3 bases, leaving 8 bases between them. Germline values: CDR1 SGHAT, CDR2 FQNNGV. The CDR3 is 14 residues long.

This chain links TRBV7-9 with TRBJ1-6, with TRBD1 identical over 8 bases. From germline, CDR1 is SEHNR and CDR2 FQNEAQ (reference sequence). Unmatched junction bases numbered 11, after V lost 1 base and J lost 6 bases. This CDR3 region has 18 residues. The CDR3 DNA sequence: TGTGCCAGCAGCTTAGATTCCTCCCCGGGGACAGGTAATTCACCCCTCCACTTT. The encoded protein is CASSLDSSPGTGNSPLHF. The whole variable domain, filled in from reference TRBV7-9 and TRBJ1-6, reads DTGVSQNPRHKITKRGQNVTFRCDPISEHNRLYWYRQTLGQGPEFLTYFQNEAQLEKSRLLSDRFSAERPKGSFSTLEIQRTEQGDSAMYLCASSLDSSPGTGNSPLHFGNGTRLTVT.

CDR3 sequence: CATAATNEKLFF. Written as DNA, the CDR3 is TGTGCTACAGCCGCAACTAATGAAAAACTGTTTTTT. The genes are TRBV6-6 and TRBJ1-4; D gene unclear. In germline, CDR1 is MNHNY, CDR2 SVGAGI (reference sequence). The CDR3 sequence is 12 residues long.

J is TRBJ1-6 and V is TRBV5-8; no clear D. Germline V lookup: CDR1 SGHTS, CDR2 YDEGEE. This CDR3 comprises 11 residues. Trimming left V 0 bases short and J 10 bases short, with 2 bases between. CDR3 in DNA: TGTGCCAGCAGCTTGGTATCACCCCTCCACTTT. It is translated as CASSLVSPLHF.

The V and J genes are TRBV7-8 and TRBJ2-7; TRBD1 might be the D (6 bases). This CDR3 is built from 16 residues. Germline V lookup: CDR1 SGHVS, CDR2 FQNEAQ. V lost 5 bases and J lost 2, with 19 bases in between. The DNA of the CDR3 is TGTGCCAGCAGCCCCAACGCCGGGACAAAGACCTACGAGCAGTACTTC. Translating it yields CASSPNAGTKTYEQYF. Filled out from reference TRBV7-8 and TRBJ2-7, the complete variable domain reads GAGVSQSPRYKVAKRGQDVALRCDPISGHVSLFWYQQALGQGPEFLTYFQNEAQLDKSGLPSDRFFAERPEGSVSTLKIQRTQQEDSAVYLCASSPNAGTKTYEQYFGPGTRLTVT.

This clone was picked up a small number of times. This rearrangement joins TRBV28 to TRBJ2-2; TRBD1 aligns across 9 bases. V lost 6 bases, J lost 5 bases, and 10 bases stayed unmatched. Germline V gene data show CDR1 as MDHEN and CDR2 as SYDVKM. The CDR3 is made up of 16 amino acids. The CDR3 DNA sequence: TGTGCCAGCAGGAGACAGGGGGGTAGTGGGACCGGGGAGCTGTTTTTT. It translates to CASRRQGGSGTGELFF.

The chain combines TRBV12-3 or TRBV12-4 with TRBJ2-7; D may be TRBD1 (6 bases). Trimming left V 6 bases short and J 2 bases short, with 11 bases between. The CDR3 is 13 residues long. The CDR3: CASSITGTYEQYF. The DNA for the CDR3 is TGTGCCAGCAGCATCACAGGGACCTACGAGCAGTACTTC.